The source of this T cell receptor (beta chain) is a study of blood T cell repertoires in COVID-19. Background on the study: Whether acute or convalescent, the COVID-19 samples came from the United States, Italy and Spain. In each case, the material was cDNA or gDNA derived from T cells, B-cell-depleted T cells, or PBMCs.

Authors' processing steps: Researchers report that nucleated cell counts were estimated from reference gene primer amplification. Assay: immunoSEQ multiplex PCR; the TCRdb copy retains only in-frame clones and omits some. The V and J calls and clone size come from that table; D and trimming were worked out from the DNA. Of approximately 260,000 clones in the sample, roughly 85% were seen once. Details on this clone: The sample holds other DNA sequences that translate to the same CDR3.

The receptor comes from a man in his 60s who had recovered from COVID-19. What was sequenced was peripheral blood.

The CDR3 here is CASSPDRGYGYTF. DNA for the CDR3: TGTGCCAGCTCACCGGACAGGGGATATGGCTACACCTTC. The chain combines TRBV18 with TRBJ1-2; 9 bases are a match to TRBD1. V gave up 3 bases and J gave up 5 bases; unmatched junction bases: 1. Germline assignment: CDR1 KGHSH and CDR2 LQKENI. This CDR3 comprises 13 residues. The full variable domain, rest sourced from reference TRBV18 and TRBJ1-2, is NAGVMQNPRHLVRRRGQEARLRCSPMKGHSHVYWYRQLPEEGLKFMVYLQKENIIDESGMPKERFSAEFPKEGPSILRIQQVVRGDSAAYFCASSPDRGYGYTFGSGTRLTVV.